The 7 T cell receptor beta chains below were found in one sample sequenced in a study of blood T cell repertoires in COVID-19 (dated by TCRdb to the early 2020s). Library preparation used the immunoSEQ multiplex PCR assay. TCRdb stores this immuneACCESS table with in-frame sequences only. Part of the clones is absent; in the studies checked, under half of the shortfall reflects unresolved V genes, and no reason is known for the rest. Here the sample has 80,000 to 95,000 clones; about 76% occur a single time. The top ten clones comprise about 40% of the sample. Sequenced sample: peripheral blood. The source is a man older than 75 with acute or convalescent COVID-19.

The chain joins TRBV6-1 to TRBJ2-1, with D possibly TRBD2 on 5 matching bases. From germline, CDR1 is MNHNS and CDR2 SASEGT. CDR3 length: 13 amino acids. Trimming took 0 bases from V and 8 from J, leaving 8 bases between them. CDR3 sequence (DNA): TGTGCCAGCAGTGAAGCTGACGGGGATGAGCAGTTCTTC. The encoded protein is CASSEADGDEQFF.

The rearrangement links TRBV28 to TRBJ2-3; 8 bases are a match to TRBD1. Trimming removed 2 bases from V and 6 bases from J; junction bases left unmatched: 10. The CDR3 spans 16 residues. CDR1 and CDR2 (germline): MDHEN, SYDVKM. The CDR3 bases are TGTGCCAGCAGTTTACCCTGGACAGGGAAGTCGGATACGCAGTATTTT. The encoded protein is CASSLPWTGKSDTQYF.

This clone has a single count. The CDR3 reads CASATGLTSGSDYTDTQYF. CDR3 nucleotide sequence: TGTGCTAGTGCCACGGGACTGACTAGCGGGAGTGACTATACAGATACGCAGTATTTT. This chain joins TRBV12-5 and TRBJ2-3; TRBD2 matches at 12 bases. Germline CDR1 is LGHNT and CDR2 is FRNRAP. V gave up 7 bases and J gave up 3 bases; unmatched junction bases: 17. This CDR3 is built from 19 residues.

This chain connects TRBV7-3 to TRBJ2-2, with 7 bases identical to TRBD2. CDR3 length: 15 residues. Germline V CDR1 and CDR2: SGHTA, FQGTGA. V was clipped by 6 bases and J by 7 bases; unmatched bases: 11. The CDR3 nucleotides are TGTGCCAGCAGTCCAAACCGGGGGGAGCACGGGGAGCTGTTTTTT. The encoded protein is CASSPNRGEHGELFF.

The chain employs TRBV5-1 and TRBJ2-7; 9 bases match TRBD1. This CDR3 spans 19 amino acids. V lost 0 bases to trimming and J lost 2 bases; unmatched junction nucleotides: 15. The germline gives CDR1 SGHRS, CDR2 YFSETQ. The DNA for the CDR3 is TGCGCCAGCAGCTTGGCGGGACAGGGAAACCCTAACTATCCCTACGAGCAGTACTTC. Translating it yields CASSLAGQGNPNYPYEQYF.

This clone was counted a single time. The V call is TRBV7-2, the J call TRBJ1-5; 10 bases are a match to TRBD1. The CDR3 has 17 residues. Losses at the gene ends were 2 bases for V and 6 bases for J; bases not matched to a gene: 10. Looked up from germline, CDR1 is SGHTA and CDR2 is FQGNSA. DNA for the CDR3: TGTGCCAGCAGCTTATCCGGGACAGGGGAACTCGGTCAGCCCCAGCATTTT. It is translated as CASSLSGTGELGQPQHF.

This clone was seen a handful of times. The CDR3 spells CASSQLTGELFF. The DNA for the CDR3 is TGTGCCAGCAGCCAATTGACCGGGGAGCTGTTTTTT. The V and J genes are TRBV28 and TRBJ2-2; D call uncertain. In germline, CDR1 is MDHEN, CDR2 SYDVKM. The length of the CDR3 is 12 residues. V was cut by 6 bases and J by 5 bases, with 7 bases left in between.